This T cell receptor (beta chain) was sequenced for a study of early T cells in non-severe SARS-CoV-2 infection. V was cut by 7 bases and J by 4 bases, with 25 bases left in between. This CDR3 is built from 17 residues. The V gene's germline CDR1 is SNHLY and CDR2 FYNNEI. General study points: Sequences matched to VDJdb favored anti-spike CD8 responses, while private and CD4 specificities were missed.

This clonotype occurred many times. Its target is not known. TCRdb fed the 5' RACE reads into MiXCR, producing one record per CDR3 protein. The table shows about 84,000 distinct CDR3 sequences, with 9.5% to 13% occurring only once. Sequenced input: whole blood. V and J are TRBV2 and TRBJ2-5, with TRBD2 as a possible D gene (5 bases). The clonotype originates from an adult who was a healthcare worker with PCR-confirmed SARS-CoV-2 infection or an uninfected control (not recorded which). Here the CDR3 DNA reads TGTGCCAGCATTCCATGGGGAGTTGCCCTCGTACGAGAGACCCAGTACTTC. This codes for CASIPWGVALVRETQYF.